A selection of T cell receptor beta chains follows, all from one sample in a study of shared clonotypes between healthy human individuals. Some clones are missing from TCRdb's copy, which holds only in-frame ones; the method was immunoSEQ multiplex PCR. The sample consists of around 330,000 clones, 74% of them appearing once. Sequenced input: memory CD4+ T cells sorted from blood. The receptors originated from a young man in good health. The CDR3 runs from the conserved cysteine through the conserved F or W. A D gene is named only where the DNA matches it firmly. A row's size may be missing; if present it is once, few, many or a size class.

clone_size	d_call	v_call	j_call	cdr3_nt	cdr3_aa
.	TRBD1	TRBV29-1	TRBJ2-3	TGCAGCGTTGAAGACGGGACAGGCGTGCAGTATTTT	CSVEDGTGVQYF
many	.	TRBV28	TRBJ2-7	TGTGCCAGCAGTTCCTTGGACGAGCAGTACTTC	CASSSLDEQYF
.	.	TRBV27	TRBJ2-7	TGTGCCAGCAGTTTTAGGGGCGACCCGTACGAGCAGTACTTC	CASSFRGDPYEQYF
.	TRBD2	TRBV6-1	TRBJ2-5	TGTGCCAGCACCCTAACCAGCGGGAGGGAGGAGACCCAGTACTTC	CASTLTSGREETQYF
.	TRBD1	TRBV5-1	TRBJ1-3	TGCGCCAGCAGCCGATCGGGACAGAACTCTGGAAACACCATATATTTT	CASSRSGQNSGNTIYF
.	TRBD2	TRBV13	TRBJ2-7	TGTGCCAGCAGCTCCCTCGGACTAGCGGCCTCGTACGAGCAGTACTTC	CASSSLGLAASYEQYF
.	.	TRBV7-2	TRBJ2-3	TGTGCCAGCAGGAAAGAGGCAGATACGCAGTATTTT	CASRKEADTQYF
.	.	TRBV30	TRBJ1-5	TGTGCCTGGGGAACAGGGAGCTATCAGCCCCAGCATTTT	CAWGTGSYQPQHF
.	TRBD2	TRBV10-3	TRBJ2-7	TGTGCCGTGGGACTAGCGGGAGCGTACGAGCAGTACTTC	CAVGLAGAYEQYF
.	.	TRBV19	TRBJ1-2	TGTGCCAGTAGTATGACGGGGGCCACTAACTATGGCTACACCTTC	CASSMTGATNYGYTF
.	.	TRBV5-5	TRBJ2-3	TGTGCCAGCAGGAGGAGCACAGATACGCAGTATTTT	CASRRSTDTQYF
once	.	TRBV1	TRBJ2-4	TGCACCAGCAGCCAAGATAGGGCCAGGGGCCGGACTGTGGCCAAAAACATTCAGTACTTC	CTSSQDRARGRTVAKNIQYF
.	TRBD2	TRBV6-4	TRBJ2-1	TGTGCCAGCAGTGCCGGACTAGCGGGAGAGCAGTTCTTC	CASSAGLAGEQFF
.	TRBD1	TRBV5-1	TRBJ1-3	TGCGCCAGCGGTGAGGGGGCTGATGGAAACACCATATATTTT	CASGEGADGNTIYF
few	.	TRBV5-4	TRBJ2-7	TGTGCCAGCCATTCGGGACTGCAAAGTTACGAGCAGTACTTC	CASHSGLQSYEQYF
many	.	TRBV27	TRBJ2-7	TGTGCCAGCAGTCCCACTTGGGCCGCTGGAGAGCAGTACTTC	CASSPTWAAGEQYF
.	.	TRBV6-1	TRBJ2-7	TGTGCCAGCAGTCAAATTCCCTACGAGCAGTACTTC	CASSQIPYEQYF
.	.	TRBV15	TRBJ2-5	TGTGCCACCAGCAGTAAGTCGGGTTTGGAGACCCAGTACTTC	CATSSKSGLETQYF